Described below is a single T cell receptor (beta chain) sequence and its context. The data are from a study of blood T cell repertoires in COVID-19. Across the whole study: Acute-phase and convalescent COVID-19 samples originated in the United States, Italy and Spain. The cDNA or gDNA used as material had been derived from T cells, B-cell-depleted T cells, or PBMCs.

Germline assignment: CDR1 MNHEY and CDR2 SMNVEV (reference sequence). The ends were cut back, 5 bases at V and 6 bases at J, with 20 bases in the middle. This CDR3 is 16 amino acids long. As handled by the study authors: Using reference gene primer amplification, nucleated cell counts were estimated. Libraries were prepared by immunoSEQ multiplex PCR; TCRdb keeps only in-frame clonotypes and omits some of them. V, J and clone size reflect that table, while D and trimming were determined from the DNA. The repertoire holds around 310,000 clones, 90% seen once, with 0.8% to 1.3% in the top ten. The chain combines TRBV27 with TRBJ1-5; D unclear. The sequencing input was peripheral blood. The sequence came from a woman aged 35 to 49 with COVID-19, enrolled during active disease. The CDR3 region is CASSPAPYGIIQPQHF. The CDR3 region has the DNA TGTGCCAGCAGTCCCGCCCCCTACGGGATCATTCAGCCCCAGCATTTT.